The source of this TCR beta chain is a study of molecular identifiers for immune sequencing clone quantification. TCRdb reprocessed the PCR reads via MiXCR and lists one record per CDR3 protein. This sample has approximately 550,000 distinct CDR3 sequences, with about 26% found just once. This CDR3 comprises 15 residues. CDR1 is SEHNR, CDR2 FQNEAQ, per germline (reference sequence). The junction had 6 bases not matched to a gene; V was cut back by 2 bases and J by 2 bases. This clonotype was observed a few times. The gene calls are TRBV7-9 and TRBJ2-7; 7 bases are a match to TRBD2. The TCR was taken from a human donor in good health. Some libraries in this study had Jurkat cell RNA spiked in. The sequenced sample consisted of naive CD8+ T cells from blood, with Jurkat cell RNA spiked in. The sample's subset: FACS-sorted CD8+CD4-CCR7+CD45RA+ naive T cells. The CDR3 bases are TGTGCCAGCAGCTTAACGGCTAGCGGAGCCTACGAGCAGTACTTC. Protein product: CASSLTASGAYEQYF.